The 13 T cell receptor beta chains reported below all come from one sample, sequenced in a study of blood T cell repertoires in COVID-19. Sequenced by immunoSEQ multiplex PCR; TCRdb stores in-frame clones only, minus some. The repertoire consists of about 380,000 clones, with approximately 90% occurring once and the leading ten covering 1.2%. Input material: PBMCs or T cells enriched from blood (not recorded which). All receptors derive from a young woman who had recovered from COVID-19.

CDR3 loop: CASSYGGAQNEQFF. In DNA form, the CDR3 reads TGTGCCAGCAGTTACGGGGGGGCGCAGAATGAGCAGTTCTTC. V and J are TRBV6-5 and TRBJ2-1, with a possible D match to TRBD2 (7 bases). V gave up 2 bases and J gave up 7 bases, with 12 bases separating them. This CDR3 has 14 residues. Looked up from germline, CDR1 is MNHEY and CDR2 is SVGAGI.

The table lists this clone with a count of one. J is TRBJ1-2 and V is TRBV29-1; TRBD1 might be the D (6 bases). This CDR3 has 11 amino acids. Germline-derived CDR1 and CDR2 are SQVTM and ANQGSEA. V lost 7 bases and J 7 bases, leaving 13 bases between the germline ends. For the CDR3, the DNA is TGCAGCGCTGTAGGGGGTCGTGGCTACACCTTC. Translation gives CSAVGGRGYTF.

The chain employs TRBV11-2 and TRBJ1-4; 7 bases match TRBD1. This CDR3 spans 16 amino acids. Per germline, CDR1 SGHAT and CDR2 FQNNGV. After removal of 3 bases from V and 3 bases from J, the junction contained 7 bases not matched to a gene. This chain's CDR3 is CASSLRQGIANEKLFF. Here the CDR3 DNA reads TGTGCCAGCAGCTTGAGACAGGGAATTGCTAATGAAAAACTGTTTTTT. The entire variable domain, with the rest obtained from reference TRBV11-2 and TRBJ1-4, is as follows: EAGVAQSPRYKIIEKRQSVAFWCNPISGHATLYWYQQILGQGPKLLIQFQNNGVVDDSQLPKDRFSAERLKGVDSTLKIQPAKLEDSAVYLCASSLRQGIANEKLFFGSGTQLSVL.

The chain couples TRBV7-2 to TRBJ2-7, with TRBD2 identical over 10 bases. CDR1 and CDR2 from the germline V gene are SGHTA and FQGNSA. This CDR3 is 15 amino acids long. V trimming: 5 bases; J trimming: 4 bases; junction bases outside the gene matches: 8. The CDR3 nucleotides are TGTGCCAGCAGCCTGAGCGGGGGGGCTTTATACGAGCAGTACTTC. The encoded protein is CASSLSGGALYEQYF.

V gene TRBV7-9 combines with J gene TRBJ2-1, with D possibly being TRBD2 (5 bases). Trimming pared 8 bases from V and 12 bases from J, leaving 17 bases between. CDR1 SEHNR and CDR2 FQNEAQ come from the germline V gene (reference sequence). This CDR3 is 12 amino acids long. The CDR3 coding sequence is TGTGCCAGCCTCGGACTGTTGGGTAGGCAGTTCTTC. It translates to CASLGLLGRQFF.

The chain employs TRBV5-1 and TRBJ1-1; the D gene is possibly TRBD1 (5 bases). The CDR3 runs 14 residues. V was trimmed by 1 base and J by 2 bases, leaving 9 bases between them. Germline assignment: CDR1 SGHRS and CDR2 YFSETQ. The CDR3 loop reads CASSLSQGNTEAFF. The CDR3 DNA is TGCGCCAGCAGCTTGAGTCAGGGCAACACTGAAGCTTTCTTT.

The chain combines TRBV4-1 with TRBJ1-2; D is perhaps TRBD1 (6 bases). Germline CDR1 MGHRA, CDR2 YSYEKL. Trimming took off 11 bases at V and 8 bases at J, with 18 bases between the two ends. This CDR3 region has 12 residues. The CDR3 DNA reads TGCGCCCGCATATGGGGGGGGCCAGGCTACACCTTC. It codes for CARIWGGPGYTF.

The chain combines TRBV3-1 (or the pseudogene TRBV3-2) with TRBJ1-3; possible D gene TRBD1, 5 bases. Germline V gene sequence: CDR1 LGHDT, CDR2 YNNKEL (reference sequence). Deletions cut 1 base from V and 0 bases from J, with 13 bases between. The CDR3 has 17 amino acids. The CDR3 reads CASSQVGVSPSGNTIYF. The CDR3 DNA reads TGTGCCAGCAGCCAAGTAGGGGTCAGCCCCTCTGGAAACACCATATATTTT.

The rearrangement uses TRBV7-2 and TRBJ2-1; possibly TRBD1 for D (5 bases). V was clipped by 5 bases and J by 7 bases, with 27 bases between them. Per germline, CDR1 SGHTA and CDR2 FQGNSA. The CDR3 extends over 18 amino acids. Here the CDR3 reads CASSHPPGRARLVNEQFF. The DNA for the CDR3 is TGTGCCAGCAGCCACCCCCCCGGCAGGGCGCGACTTGTTAATGAGCAGTTCTTC.

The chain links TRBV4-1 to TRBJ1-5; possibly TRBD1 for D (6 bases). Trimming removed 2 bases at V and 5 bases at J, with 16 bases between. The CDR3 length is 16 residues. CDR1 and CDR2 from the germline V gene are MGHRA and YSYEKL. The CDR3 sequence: CASSQLTGYDHQPQHF. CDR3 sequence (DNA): TGCGCCAGCAGCCAACTGACAGGCTACGACCATCAGCCCCAGCATTTT.

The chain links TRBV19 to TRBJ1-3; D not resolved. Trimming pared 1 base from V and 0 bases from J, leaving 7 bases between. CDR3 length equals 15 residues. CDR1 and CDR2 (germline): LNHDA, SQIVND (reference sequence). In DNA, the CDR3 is TGTGCCAGTAGTATAGTAGCGCTCTCTGGAAACACCATATATTTT. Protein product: CASSIVALSGNTIYF.

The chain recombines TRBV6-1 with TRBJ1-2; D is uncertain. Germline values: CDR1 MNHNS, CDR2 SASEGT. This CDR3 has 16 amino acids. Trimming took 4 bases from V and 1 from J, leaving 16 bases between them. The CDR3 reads CASSAAGNYNNYGYTF. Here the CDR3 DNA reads TGTGCCAGCAGTGCCGCGGGTAACTACAATAACTATGGCTACACCTTC.

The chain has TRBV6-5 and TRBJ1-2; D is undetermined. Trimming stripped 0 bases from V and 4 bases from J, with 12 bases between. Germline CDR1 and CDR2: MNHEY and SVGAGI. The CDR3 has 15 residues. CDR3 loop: CASSYSVTGSYGYTF. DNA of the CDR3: TGTGCCAGCAGTTACTCGGTTACGGGGAGCTATGGCTACACCTTC.